These 14 T cell receptor beta chains were sequenced from one sample in a study of T cells in Graves' hyperthyroidism and ophthalmopathy. The TCR beta CDR3 regions underwent amplification using RNA transcripts as the source. In the first-round RT-PCR of the TCR CDR3, the HTBI primer set was used. TCRdb processed the multiplex PCR reads anew with MiXCR; each CDR3 protein has one entry. There are fewer than 350,000 distinct CDR3 sequences in the sample; 12% to 15% occur only once, and roughly 31% lies in the top ten. Input material: blood. These receptors originate from a woman between 45 and 65 years old with Graves' hyperthyroidism that later progressed to Graves' ophthalmopathy.

Ten or more counts support this clonotype. The V gene is TRBV3-1, the J gene TRBJ2-1; 11 nucleotides line up with TRBD1. Germline-derived CDR1 and CDR2 are LGHDT and YNNKEL (reference sequence). CDR3 length equals 14 residues. Trimming cost V 4 bases and J 7 bases; bases outside gene matches: 3. The CDR3 reads CASSLGTGGNEQFF. The CDR3 nucleotides are TGTGCCAGCAGCCTCGGGACAGGGGGGAATGAGCAGTTCTTC.

The rearrangement uses TRBV19 and TRBJ2-5; no clear D gene. V lost 3 bases and J 1 base, leaving 12 bases between the germline ends. Germline CDR1 is LNHDA and CDR2 is SQIVND (reference sequence). This CDR3 is built from 15 residues. CDR3 sequence: CASSMGLRFQETQYF. CDR3 coding DNA: TGTGCCAGTAGTATGGGGTTGCGGTTCCAAGAGACCCAGTACTTC.

This clonotype has a count of ten or more. The genes are TRBV20-1 and TRBJ2-5, with 14 bases matching TRBD2. V shed 5 bases, J shed 2 bases, and the junction held 4 bases outside the gene matches. Germline loops: CDR1 DFQATT, CDR2 SNEGSKA (reference sequence). This CDR3 region has 15 residues. This CDR3 is CSAYRLAGGQETQYF. The CDR3 nucleotides are TGCAGTGCTTACAGACTAGCGGGAGGGCAAGAGACCCAGTACTTC.

This clonotype was seen repeatedly, ten times or more. V gene TRBV28 combines with J gene TRBJ2-7, with a possible D match to TRBD1 (5 bases). Trimming stripped 4 bases from V and 3 bases from J, with 16 bases between. The CDR3 loop spans 15 amino acids. Germline V lookup: CDR1 MDHEN, CDR2 SYDVKM. The CDR3 DNA reads as TGTGCCAGCAGTTCTCTGCAGGGATACAACTACGAGCAGTACTTC. It translates to CASSSLQGYNYEQYF.

This clonotype was seen more than once but under ten times. The rearrangement links TRBV13 to TRBJ2-6; a weak D match, TRBD2 (6 bases). This CDR3 is 16 amino acids long. Germline V lookup: CDR1 PRHDT, CDR2 FYEKMQ (reference sequence). The germline V and J ends were trimmed by 3 bases and 4 bases, with 13 bases remaining between them. The CDR3 is CASSFRASVGANVLTF. CDR3 sequence (DNA): TGTGCCAGCAGCTTTCGGGCTAGCGTCGGGGCCAACGTCCTGACTTTC.

In its sample, this clonotype was seen many times. This chain joins TRBV11-2 and TRBJ2-5; no reliable D call. The germline V gene has CDR1 SGHAT and CDR2 FQNNGV. The CDR3 runs to 16 residues. Trimming took off 5 bases at V and 5 bases at J, with 21 bases between the two ends. CDR3 in DNA: TGTGCCAGCAGCCCCGTCTCCCTCGCGTTTCGGGAGACCCAGTACTTC. It translates to CASSPVSLAFRETQYF.

This clonotype was recorded many times. The chain couples TRBV7-2 to TRBJ2-2; perhaps TRBD2 as D (5 bases). The CDR3 spans 14 residues. Germline values: CDR1 SGHTA, CDR2 FQGNSA. V lost 5 bases, J lost 6 bases, and 13 bases lay in between. Written as DNA, the CDR3 is TGTGCCAGCAGCCCAACTAGAATGGCCGGGGAGCTGTTTTTT. Translated, it gives CASSPTRMAGELFF.

This clonotype appeared a few times. The chain employs TRBV4-2 and TRBJ2-1, with 9 bases fitting TRBD2. Germline-derived CDR1 and CDR2 are LGHNA and YNFKEQ. V was clipped by 4 bases and J by 7 bases; unmatched bases: 14. The CDR3 sequence is 17 residues long. CDR3 amino acids: CASSLPWTRGRGNEQFF. DNA for the CDR3: TGTGCCAGCAGCCTGCCCTGGACTCGCGGGAGGGGGAATGAGCAGTTCTTC.

This clonotype occurred a few times. The gene calls are TRBV4-1 and TRBJ1-2; 7 bases map to TRBD1. V was pared by 4 bases and J by 5 bases, with 10 bases of the junction left unmatched. In germline, CDR1 is MGHRA, CDR2 YSYEKL. The CDR3 is 15 residues long. The CDR3 region has the DNA TGCGCCAGCAGCCGACCCGGGACAGCAGATTATGGCTACACCTTC. Translation gives CASSRPGTADYGYTF.

This clonotype has a count of ten or more. The chain links TRBV12-3 or TRBV12-4 to TRBJ2-3; 7 bases line up with TRBD1. The CDR3 runs to 12 residues. The J segment lost 8 bases and the V segment lost 4 bases, leaving 3 bases of the junction unmatched. Here the CDR3 DNA reads TGTGCCAGCAGTTCTGCAGGGGGTACGCAGTATTTT. Its protein is CASSSAGGTQYF.

At least ten counts were recorded for this clonotype. V usage is TRBV10-1 and J usage is TRBJ2-7, with TRBD2 as a possible D gene (6 bases). Germline lookup yields CDR1 WNHNN and CDR2 SYGVQD (reference sequence). The CDR3 loop spans 15 amino acids. Trimming left V 0 bases short and J 3 bases short, with 12 bases between. The CDR3 region is CASSESKTRGYEQYF. The CDR3 DNA reads TGCGCCAGCAGTGAGTCCAAGACTAGGGGCTACGAGCAGTACTTC.

Only a few counts were recorded for this clonotype. This chain uses TRBV2 with TRBJ2-5, with TRBD1 as a possible D gene (5 bases). Trimming cost V 6 bases and J 5 bases, with 16 bases left between them. CDR1 and CDR2 from the germline V gene are SNHLY and FYNNEI. This CDR3 has 14 amino acids. The CDR3 sequence: CASRLDKPKETQYF. CDR3 nucleotides: TGTGCCAGCAGATTGGACAAGCCCAAGGAGACCCAGTACTTC.

Ten or more counts support this clonotype. The chain carries TRBV7-9 and TRBJ2-2; D not resolved. The CDR3 extends over 13 amino acids. Trimming took 1 base from V and 6 from J, leaving 6 bases between them. Germline V gives CDR1 SEHNR, CDR2 FQNEAQ (reference sequence). In DNA form, the CDR3 reads TGTGCCAGCAGCTTAGATCTGTCCGGGGAGCTGTTTTTT. Its protein is CASSLDLSGELFF.

This clonotype was observed many times. The chain carries TRBV27 and TRBJ2-7; D is uncertain. CDR1 MNHEY and CDR2 SMNVEV come from the germline V gene (reference sequence). V was cut by 2 bases and J by 4 bases, with 9 bases left in between. CDR3 length equals 13 residues. The chain's CDR3 is CASSLDQHYEQYF. The CDR3 DNA is TGTGCCAGCAGTTTAGACCAACATTACGAGCAGTACTTC.